The source of this T cell receptor (beta chain) is a study of cytomegalovirus exposure and HLA in healthy donors. The wider study: Earlier, approximately 110 million unique TCR beta sequences were recovered from around 190 million T cells by an analysis. Study findings and constraints: Follow-up analysis later connected one missense variant in DCLRE1C with trimming of TCR beta V- and J-genes.

Samples came from healthy bone marrow donors. A remark on this clone: As yet, its antigen is unknown.

The PCR employed 60 Vbeta primers together with 13 Jbeta primers. Here immunoSEQ multiplex PCR was the method, and the copy in TCRdb shows in-frame clones only, minus some. The sample records about 180,000 clones, roughly 81% being singletons. The CDR3 runs to 14 residues. Looked up from germline, CDR1 is MNHEY and CDR2 is SMNVEV (reference sequence). Trimming took off 10 bases at V and 4 bases at J, with 19 bases between the two ends. The material sequenced was PBMCs. This chain uses TRBV27 with TRBJ1-1; the D is unclear. The origin of this receptor is a girl aged 5 to 17 in good health and CMV-seropositive. CDR3 amino acids: CATKTRGGSTEAFF. CDR3 bases: TGTGCCACCAAAACACGGGGAGGGAGCACTGAAGCTTTCTTT.